These 14 T cell receptor beta chains originate from one sample sequenced in a study of cytomegalovirus exposure and HLA in healthy donors. A multiplex PCR was run with 60 Vbeta primers and 13 Jbeta primers. The data were produced by immunoSEQ multiplex PCR, yet TCRdb's version contains in-frame clones alone and is incomplete. The sample has approximately 190,000 clones. The sample comprised PBMCs. These receptors came from a man younger than 40 in good health and CMV-seronegative.

The J gene is TRBJ1-5, the V gene TRBV28, with TRBD1 as a possible D gene (5 bases). V was trimmed by 2 bases and J by 5 bases, leaving 19 bases between them. The germline gives CDR1 MDHEN, CDR2 SYDVKM. The length of the CDR3 is 17 residues. CDR3 nucleotide sequence: TGTGCCAGCAGTTTAGGGTCTGGGCAGGGAAAAGATCAGCCCCAGCATTTT. This sequence encodes CASSLGSGQGKDQPQHF.

The chain carries TRBV9 and TRBJ1-2, with a weak D call TRBD1 (6 bases). With 3 bases removed from V and 3 bases from J, the gap between germline ends came to 9 bases. CDR3 size: 13 residues. CDR1 is SGDLS, CDR2 YYNGEE, per germline. The CDR3 nucleotides read TGTGCCAGCAGCGCAGGACAGCACTATGGCTACACCTTC. It yields the protein CASSAGQHYGYTF.

V is TRBV15 and J is TRBJ1-5; 10 nucleotides align to TRBD1. The germline gives CDR1 LNHNV, CDR2 YYDKDF (reference sequence). This CDR3 is built from 17 residues. The trim removed 0 bases at V and 3 bases at J, leaving 5 bases unmatched. CDR3 in DNA: TGTGCCACCAGCAGAGACCAGGGACAGGGGTTCAATCAGCCCCAGCATTTT. This encodes CATSRDQGQGFNQPQHF.

The chain combines TRBV23-1 with TRBJ1-3; perhaps TRBD1 as D (5 bases). TRBV23-1 is identified as an open reading frame with a role that is uncertain. The ends were cut back, 3 bases at V and 0 bases at J, with 9 bases in the middle. The CDR3 consists of 15 residues. The CDR3 is CASSHGHLSGNTIYF. The DNA of the CDR3 is TGCGCCAGCAGTCACGGACACCTCTCTGGAAACACCATATATTTT.

The chain links TRBV4-1 to TRBJ2-5, with TRBD1 matching over 8 bases. The last part of the DNA fits TRBJ2-7 better; the J call may be wrong. CDR1 and CDR2 from the germline V gene are MGHRA and YSYEKL. There are 15 residues in the CDR3. The CDR3: CASSQGQAISYEQYF. CDR3 coding DNA: TGCGCCAGCAGCCAGGGACAGGCCATCTCCTACGAGCAGTACTTC.

This rearrangement joins TRBV5-6 to TRBJ1-4; 8 positions match TRBD1. There are 15 residues in the CDR3. J gave up 7 bases and V 5 bases, and 10 bases lay outside the gene matches. The germline CDR1 and CDR2 sequences are SGHDT and YYEEEE. CDR3 DNA sequence: TGTGCCAGCAGTTCTATGGGACAGGAAGCTGAAAAACTGTTTTTT. It yields the protein CASSSMGQEAEKLFF.

CDR3 nucleotide sequence: TGTGCCAGCAGCACCGGGACTAGCGGGACTTATACGCAGTATTTT. Amino acid sequence: CASSTGTSGTYTQYF. The rearrangement uses TRBV11-3 and TRBJ2-3; TRBD2 matches at 13 bases. Germline V gene sequence: CDR1 SGHNT, CDR2 YENEEA. CDR3 length: 15 amino acids. The junction had 6 bases not matched to a gene; V was cut back by 5 bases and J by 7 bases.

The chain links TRBV27 to TRBJ2-4, with 11 nucleotides matching TRBD2. The CDR3 runs 17 residues. Germline lookup yields CDR1 MNHEY and CDR2 SMNVEV (reference sequence). The V and J ends lost 4 bases and 1 base, in that order; junction bases with no gene match: 6. CDR3 sequence (DNA): TGTGCCAGCAGTTCCCTACTAGCGGGAGTCGCCAAAAACATTCAGTACTTC. Its protein product is CASSSLLAGVAKNIQYF.

V usage is TRBV19 and J usage is TRBJ2-7, with D perhaps TRBD1 (6 bases). The CDR3 spans 14 residues. V lost 5 bases and J lost 6, with 17 bases in between. Germline V gene data show CDR1 as LNHDA and CDR2 as SQIVND (reference sequence). In nucleotides, the CDR3 is TGTGCCAGTAGTCTCTTGGGGTGGACAGCCGAGCAGTACTTC. It codes for CASSLLGWTAEQYF.

The chain uses TRBV6-5 and TRBJ1-1; no reliable D call. V was clipped by 0 bases and J by 5 bases, with 13 bases between them. The CDR3 is 15 residues long. Germline lookup yields CDR1 MNHEY and CDR2 SVGAGI. The CDR3 DNA follows: TGTGCCAGCAGTTACTCTTTCGGGTGGGAGACTGAAGCTTTCTTT. This sequence encodes CASSYSFGWETEAFF.

The chain carries TRBV5-1 and TRBJ1-5; 7 bases fit TRBD1. This CDR3 is 14 amino acids long. CDR1 and CDR2 (germline): SGHRS, YFSETQ. Trimming at V came to 4 bases and at J to 0 bases, leaving 1 base not matched to a gene. CDR3 nucleotides: TGCGCCAGCAGCCGGACAGGTAGCAATCAGCCCCAGCATTTT. Amino acid sequence: CASSRTGSNQPQHF.

The gene calls are TRBV7-9 and TRBJ2-3; tentatively, D is TRBD2 (6 bases). The CDR3 spans 15 residues. Trimming removed 5 bases at V and 2 bases at J, with 14 bases between. Germline loops: CDR1 SEHNR, CDR2 FQNEAQ (reference sequence). CDR3 DNA: TGTGCCAGCAGCGTAATAGCGGAGAACACAGATACGCAGTATTTT. Amino acids: CASSVIAENTDTQYF.

The CDR3 DNA reads as TGTGCCAGCAGTTACTCCTACAGACATTCGCCCTATGGCTACACCTTC. Translation gives CASSYSYRHSPYGYTF. The chain couples TRBV6-5 to TRBJ1-2; D gene ambiguous. The CDR3 has 16 residues. In germline, CDR1 is MNHEY, CDR2 SVGAGI. V dropped 0 bases and J dropped 4 bases, with 15 bases sitting between them.

The CDR3 sequence is CASSRRGWAGELFF. CDR3 nucleotides: TGTGCCAGCAGCCGAAGAGGGTGGGCCGGGGAGCTGTTTTTT. This chain joins TRBV7-9 and TRBJ2-2; TRBD2 is a possible D gene (5 bases). Germline lookup yields CDR1 SEHNR and CDR2 FQNEAQ (reference sequence). Trimming cost V 5 bases and J 6 bases, with 13 bases left between them. CDR3 size: 14 residues.